Sequencing of this TCR beta chain was carried out in a study of T-cell reconstitution after alpha-beta-depleted transplantation in children. The CDR3 is 14 residues long. CDR1 and CDR2 (germline): SQVTM, ANQGSEA. J lost 10 bases, V lost 6 bases, and 13 bases had no gene match. TCRbeta library construction was performed incorporating unique molecular identifiers. In TCRdb, the PCR reads were re-called with MiXCR into one record per CDR3 protein. This table holds 450,000 to 600,000 distinct CDR3 sequences, around 16% found once. The chain has TRBV29-1 and TRBJ2-3; the match to TRBD2 covers 10 bases. The origin of this receptor is a human donor who donated a stem cell graft to a child with acute lymphoblastic leukemia. Specimen: PBMCs from the stem cell graft donor, collected from the stem cell graft. In DNA, the CDR3 is TGCAGCGTCGAGCCTAGCGGGAGTTTTCCGGCGCAGTATTTT. It codes for CSVEPSGSFPAQYF.